The clone carrying this T cell receptor beta chain was seen only a few times. What it binds is unknown. Only in-frame clones appear in the TCRdb table, and some are missing; sequencing was by immunoSEQ multiplex PCR. Of approximately 100,000 clones in the sample, about nine tenths were seen once. This CDR3 has 18 residues. Germline V gives CDR1 LNHDA, CDR2 SQIVND (reference sequence). The V and J ends lost 0 bases and 6 bases respectively, with 21 bases between them. These data belong to a study of T cell responses to AZD1222 COVID-19 vaccine. Study results and limitations: It was only after the peak T cell response that any repertoires were sampled. Baseline testing showed seropositivity in only six or seven AZD1222 recipients. Increased Spike-specific TCR breadth and depth were observed after two AZD1222 doses.

The clonotype was recovered from an adult who received the AZD1222 COVID-19 vaccine. The source was peripheral blood, collected 28 days after the second AZD1222 dose. The chain combines TRBV19 with TRBJ1-5, with D perhaps matching TRBD1 (6 bases). CDR3 protein: CASSIDHGSGALGQPQHF. For the CDR3, the DNA is TGTGCCAGTAGTATAGATCACGGGTCAGGGGCATTGGGTCAGCCCCAGCATTTT. The entire variable domain, with the rest obtained from reference TRBV19 and TRBJ1-5, is as follows: DGGITQSPKYLFRKEGQNVTLSCEQNLNHDAMYWYRQDPGQGLRLIYYSQIVNDFQKGDIAEGYSVSREKKESFPLTVTSAQKNPTAFYLCASSIDHGSGALGQPQHFGDGTRLSIL.